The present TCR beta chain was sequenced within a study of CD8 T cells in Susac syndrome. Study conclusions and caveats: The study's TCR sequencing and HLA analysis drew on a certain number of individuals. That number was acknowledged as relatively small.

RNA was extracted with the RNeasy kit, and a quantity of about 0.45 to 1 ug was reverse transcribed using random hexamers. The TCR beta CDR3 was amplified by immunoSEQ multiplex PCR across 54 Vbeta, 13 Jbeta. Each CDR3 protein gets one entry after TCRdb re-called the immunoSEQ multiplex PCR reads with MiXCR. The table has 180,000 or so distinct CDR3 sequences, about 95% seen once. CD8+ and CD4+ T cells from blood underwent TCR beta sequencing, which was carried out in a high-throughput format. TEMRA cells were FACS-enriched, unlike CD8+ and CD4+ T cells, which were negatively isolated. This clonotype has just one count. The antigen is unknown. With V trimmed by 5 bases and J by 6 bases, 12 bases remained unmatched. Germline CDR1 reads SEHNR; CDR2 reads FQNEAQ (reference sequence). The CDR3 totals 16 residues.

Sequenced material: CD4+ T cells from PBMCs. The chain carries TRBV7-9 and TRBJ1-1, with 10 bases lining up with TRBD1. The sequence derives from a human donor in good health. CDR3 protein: CASSASPGQGSPEAFF. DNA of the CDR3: TGTGCCAGCAGCGCCAGTCCGGGACAGGGGAGCCCTGAAGCTTTCTTT.